These 10 T cell receptor beta chains were all obtained from the same sample, sequenced in a study of beta chain features in type 1 diabetes. Since all of the isolated RNA was reverse transcribed, expressed TCRB transcripts were what got sequenced. Assay used: immunoSEQ multiplex PCR; TCRdb lists only in-frame clones, some missing. The repertoire consists of under 400,000 clones, with around 19% occurring once and the leading ten covering 0.044%. Material: naive CD4+ T cells from blood. The origin of the receptors is a woman under 30 in good health.

The chain links TRBV19 to TRBJ2-2; 9 nucleotides align to TRBD2. V was clipped by 5 bases and J by 1 base; unmatched bases: 5. The CDR3 is made up of 16 amino acids. Per the germline V gene, CDR1 is LNHDA and CDR2 is SQIVND (reference sequence). The CDR3 reads CASSPIAGVNTGELFF. The CDR3 coding sequence is TGTGCCAGTAGTCCGATAGCGGGAGTGAACACCGGGGAGCTGTTTTTT.

The chain employs TRBV29-1 and TRBJ2-7; D is possibly TRBD1 (6 bases). Germline assignment: CDR1 SQVTM and CDR2 ANQGSEA. The CDR3 spans 14 residues. The V and J ends lost 4 bases and 4 bases respectively, with 17 bases between them. Here the CDR3 DNA reads TGCAGCGTTGTGAATAGGGACATCTCGTACGAGCAGTACTTC. It codes for CSVVNRDISYEQYF.

The V call is TRBV18, the J call TRBJ2-3; D might be TRBD1 (7 bases). The CDR3 covers 14 residues. V lost 6 bases and J 4 bases, leaving 14 bases between the germline ends. Germline V gene sequence: CDR1 KGHSH, CDR2 LQKENI. The CDR3 region is CASSPGGMSDTQYF. In DNA form, the CDR3 reads TGTGCCAGCTCCCCAGGGGGGATGTCAGATACGCAGTATTTT.

The rearrangement joins TRBV4-1 to TRBJ2-3; D might be TRBD2 (6 bases). The CDR3 contains 14 residues. V was clipped by 4 bases and J by 1 base, with 9 bases between them. Germline values: CDR1 MGHRA, CDR2 YSYEKL. The DNA for the CDR3 is TGCGCCAGCAGCCGCGGGACTGGCACAGATACGCAGTATTTT. Residues: CASSRGTGTDTQYF.

This clone turned up a few times. The chain joins TRBV7-2 to TRBJ2-5, with 15 bases fitting TRBD2. Germline trimming cut 5 bases from V and 2 bases from J; bases unmatched to any gene: 6. The CDR3 covers 17 residues. Looked up from germline, CDR1 is SGHTA and CDR2 is FQGNSA. Here the CDR3 DNA reads TGTGCCAGCAGCCTTGGACTAGCGGGGGGGCATCAAGAGACCCAGTACTTC. Amino acid sequence: CASSLGLAGGHQETQYF.

The chain has TRBV5-1 and TRBJ1-1; D is uncertain. V shed 3 bases and J shed 1 base, with 10 bases lying between them. CDR1 is SGHRS, CDR2 YFSETQ, per germline. The CDR3 runs to 14 residues. The CDR3 coding sequence is TGCGCCAGCAGCTATGTATCCAGGAACACTGAAGCTTTCTTT. This gives the protein CASSYVSRNTEAFF.

In this sample, this clone turned up a few times. The gene calls are TRBV30 and TRBJ1-5, with TRBD1 as a possible D gene (5 bases). V lost 2 bases and J 3 bases, leaving 14 bases between the germline ends. CDR3 length: 15 residues. Germline CDR1 and CDR2: GTSNPN and SVGIG (reference sequence). The CDR3 sequence is CAWSPSGGYNQPQHF. For the CDR3, the DNA is TGTGCCTGGAGTCCTTCCGGGGGGTACAATCAGCCCCAGCATTTT.

V is TRBV7-3 and J is TRBJ2-5; D is perhaps TRBD2 (5 bases). Trimming removed 1 base from V and 5 bases from J, with 8 bases in between. This CDR3 has 13 residues. Looked up from germline, CDR1 is SGHTA and CDR2 is FQGTGA. The CDR3 spells CASSLRELETQYF. CDR3 nucleotide sequence: TGTGCCAGCAGCTTAAGGGAGTTGGAGACCCAGTACTTC.

The sample holds a few counts of this clone. The chain combines TRBV29-1 with TRBJ2-7; perhaps TRBD2 as D (6 bases). The germline V gene encodes CDR1 SQVTM and CDR2 ANQGSEA. Trimming removed 1 base at V and 7 bases at J, with 11 bases between. CDR3 length: 12 amino acids. The DNA of the CDR3 is TGCAGCGTTGAAGGAGCGGGTGGGGAGCAGTACTTC. This codes for CSVEGAGGEQYF.

This clone was counted a few times. V usage is TRBV25-1 and J usage is TRBJ2-7; 8 positions agree with TRBD1. The V and J ends lost 2 bases and 9 bases, in that order; junction bases with no gene match: 12. Germline assignment: CDR1 MGHDK and CDR2 SYGVNS. The CDR3 is 15 amino acids. The CDR3 region has the DNA TGTGCCAGCAGTGAAGGGACGGACAGGGTGAGGGGGCAGTACTTC. This translates into CASSEGTDRVRGQYF.